Below are 25 T cell receptor beta chains sequenced from a single sample in a study of blood T cell repertoires in COVID-19. The assay was immunoSEQ multiplex PCR, and TCRdb's table has in-frame clones only and misses some. The sample records around 250,000 clones, 75% to 90% being singletons. Sequencing used PBMCs or T cells enriched from blood (not recorded which). The receptors stem from a woman in her fifties or sixties who had recovered from COVID-19.

V and J are TRBV9 and TRBJ1-1; D is perhaps TRBD1 (6 bases). The CDR3 runs 15 residues. CDR1 is SGDLS and CDR2 is YYNGEE in the germline V gene. Trimming shortened V by 4 bases and J by 1 base, and 14 bases separated the two germline ends. The CDR3 DNA follows: TGTGCCAGCAGCCCAGCGGGGGGGGCGAACACTGAAGCTTTCTTT. Translation: CASSPAGGANTEAFF.

V is TRBV6-5 and J is TRBJ2-7, with 12 bases aligning to TRBD1. This CDR3 is 15 amino acids long. The V gene end was trimmed by 3 bases and the J gene end by 6 bases; junction bases not matched to a gene: 6. The germline V gene has CDR1 MNHEY and CDR2 SVGAGI. The CDR3 sequence is CASSYSGTGGSEQYF. The CDR3 DNA is TGTGCCAGCAGTTATTCCGGGACAGGGGGCTCCGAGCAGTACTTC.

This sequence joins TRBV28 and TRBJ1-5, with a possible D match to TRBD1 (5 bases). Germline V gene lookup returns CDR1 MDHEN and CDR2 SYDVKM. The CDR3 spans 14 residues. The ends were cut back, 2 bases at V and 4 bases at J, with 9 bases in the middle. CDR3 protein: CASSLADTNQPQHF. DNA of the CDR3: TGTGCCAGCAGTTTAGCGGACACGAATCAGCCCCAGCATTTT.

About this clone: One junction end does not reproduce the germline sequence, and a read error may be involved. The chain employs TRBV18 and TRBJ2-7, with unresolved D. This CDR3 contains 14 residues. Per germline, CDR1 KGHSH and CDR2 LQKENI. In nucleotides, the CDR3 is TGTGCCAGCTCGCCACCGTTCTTCGCCTACGAGCAGTACTTC. Protein sequence: CASSPPFFAYEQYF.

V usage is TRBV2 and J usage is TRBJ2-3; 11 bases are shared with TRBD1. CDR1 and CDR2 (germline): SNHLY, FYNNEI. The CDR3 loop spans 17 amino acids. V lost 4 bases, J lost 5 bases, and 11 bases stayed unmatched. The CDR3 is CASSVTGRTGGRDTQYF. The CDR3, as DNA: TGTGCCAGCAGTGTCACAGGCCGGACAGGGGGCAGAGATACGCAGTATTTT.

The V call is TRBV29-1, the J call TRBJ2-7, with D possibly TRBD2 on 5 matching bases. Germline loops: CDR1 SQVTM, CDR2 ANQGSEA. The V end lost 6 bases, the J end lost 2 bases, and 14 bases lay between the germline ends. This CDR3 has 13 amino acids. The DNA of the CDR3 is TGCAGCGTCGACATTACCGGGACCTACGAGCAGTACTTC. This sequence encodes CSVDITGTYEQYF.

The J gene is TRBJ1-4, the V gene TRBV2; D not certain. V lost 0 bases to trimming and J lost 1 base, with 12 bases between them. Germline CDR1 reads SNHLY; CDR2 reads FYNNEI. The CDR3 length is 17 residues. The CDR3 spells CASSEALGRGTNEKLFF. The CDR3 region has the DNA TGTGCCAGCAGTGAAGCGCTAGGACGGGGAACTAATGAAAAACTGTTTTTT.

The chain joins TRBV19 to TRBJ2-1, with 8 bases matching TRBD1. V was pared by 6 bases and J by 9 bases, with 4 bases of the junction left unmatched. In germline, CDR1 is LNHDA, CDR2 SQIVND (reference sequence). The CDR3 contains 12 residues. CDR3: CASSQGAGEQFF. CDR3 DNA sequence: TGTGCCAGTAGCCAGGGGGCCGGTGAGCAGTTCTTC.

This clone has a handful of counts. The chain employs TRBV14 and TRBJ1-3, with TRBD1 identical over 11 bases. CDR3 length: 17 amino acids. Per germline, CDR1 SGHDN and CDR2 FVKESK. Losses at the gene ends were 6 bases for V and 1 base for J; bases not matched to a gene: 8. CDR3 protein: CASRPGTGGSSGNTIYF. CDR3 DNA: TGTGCCAGCAGACCCGGGACAGGGGGTTCGTCTGGAAACACCATATATTTT.

The rearrangement uses TRBV6-2 or TRBV6-3 and TRBJ1-5; 11 bases agree with TRBD1. Trimming at V came to 4 bases and at J to 7 bases, leaving 9 bases not matched to a gene. The germline gives CDR1 MNHEY, CDR2 SVGEGT. The CDR3 runs 16 residues. CDR3 sequence reads: CASSLTGTGGHQPQHF. CDR3 nucleotides: TGTGCCAGCAGTTTGACCGGGACAGGGGGGCACCAGCCCCAGCATTTT.

This rearrangement joins TRBV5-5 to TRBJ2-7; D perhaps matches TRBD1 (5 bases). Germline CDR1 SGHKS, CDR2 YYEKEE (reference sequence). Trimming removed 2 bases at V and 1 base at J, with 22 bases between. This CDR3 spans 18 amino acids. CDR3 sequence reads: CASSLRQQERWMSYEQYF. CDR3 coding DNA: TGTGCCAGCAGCTTAAGACAGCAGGAGCGATGGATGTCCTACGAGCAGTACTTC.

This rearrangement joins TRBV7-2 to TRBJ2-3; 7 nucleotides align to TRBD2. The CDR3 is 15 amino acids. Per germline, CDR1 SGHTA and CDR2 FQGNSA. V dropped 1 base and J dropped 4; count of bases not matched to a gene: 5. CDR3 DNA: TGTGCCAGCAGCTTAGTCGCGGGAGCCTCAGATACGCAGTATTTT. This encodes CASSLVAGASDTQYF.

CDR3 coding DNA: TGCGCCAGCAGCCCTCTCGGTACCACGCAAGAGACCCAGTACTTC. Protein: CASSPLGTTQETQYF. The J gene is TRBJ2-5, the V gene TRBV5-1; D gene ambiguous. Trimming removed 4 bases at V and 2 bases at J, with 15 bases between. CDR3 size: 15 residues. Germline-derived CDR1 and CDR2 are SGHRS and YFSETQ.

V gene TRBV28 combines with J gene TRBJ2-7; 13 bases align to TRBD2. Germline loops: CDR1 MDHEN, CDR2 SYDVKM. CDR3 size: 17 residues. Trimming took 4 bases from V and 0 from J; bases not matched to a gene: 6. CDR3 region: CASSSPGLAGFSYEQYF. Here the CDR3 DNA reads TGTGCCAGCAGTTCTCCGGGACTAGCGGGATTCTCCTACGAGCAGTACTTC.

This clone appeared a single time. The V and J genes are TRBV4-1 and TRBJ2-1, with 10 bases that match TRBD2. From germline, CDR1 is MGHRA and CDR2 YSYEKL. The CDR3 length is 17 residues. After removal of 0 bases from V and 6 bases from J, the junction contained 8 bases not matched to a gene. CDR3 DNA sequence: TGCGCCAGCAGCCAAGATGGGACGGTAGCGGGAGGCAATGAGCAGTTCTTC. It is translated as CASSQDGTVAGGNEQFF.

This clone occurred many times. The J gene is TRBJ1-4, the V gene TRBV11-2; TRBD1 might be the D (6 bases). Between the trimmed V and J ends, which lost 5 bases and 7 bases, there was a span of 17 bases. Germline CDR1 reads SGHAT; CDR2 reads FQNNGV. The CDR3 has 15 amino acids. The CDR3 DNA is TGTGCCAGCAGCCAACAGGGAAGTGTTGCTGAAAAACTGTTTTTT. This translates into CASSQQGSVAEKLFF.

J is TRBJ2-1 and V is TRBV5-4, with D perhaps matching TRBD1 (6 bases). This CDR3 is 14 amino acids long. V dropped 1 base and J dropped 9 bases, with 14 bases sitting between them. The germline CDR1 and CDR2 sequences are SGHNT and YYREEE (reference sequence). CDR3 sequence: CASSLWQGNSEQFF. CDR3 nucleotides: TGTGCCAGCAGCTTGTGGCAGGGGAACAGTGAGCAGTTCTTC. Full variable domain (missing parts from reference TRBV5-4 and TRBJ2-1): ETGVTQSPTHLIKTRGQQVTLRCSSQSGHNTVSWYQQALGQGPQFIFQYYREEENGRGNFPPRFSGLQFPNYSSELNVNALELDDSALYLCASSLWQGNSEQFFGPGTRLTVL.

The chain combines TRBV24-1 with TRBJ2-1, with 7 bases fitting TRBD2. The V gene end was trimmed by 4 bases and the J gene end by 8 bases; junction bases not matched to a gene: 13. Per the germline V gene, CDR1 is KGHDR and CDR2 is SFDVKD. The CDR3 loop spans 16 amino acids. The CDR3: CATSDNREAVGYEQFF. The CDR3 nucleotides are TGTGCCACCAGTGACAACCGGGAGGCGGTAGGCTATGAGCAGTTCTTC.

The chain couples TRBV5-6 to TRBJ1-1; D is possibly TRBD1 (6 bases). The V gene lost 0 bases and the J gene lost 1 base, with 10 bases spanning the gap. This CDR3 has 15 residues. Germline loops: CDR1 SGHDT, CDR2 YYEEEE. CDR3 nucleotide sequence: TGTGCCAGCAGCTTGGTGGGGGGGCGGAACACTGAAGCTTTCTTT. Translating it yields CASSLVGGRNTEAFF.

V gene TRBV5-1 combines with J gene TRBJ1-2; 8 positions agree with TRBD1. Trimming removed 5 bases from V and 0 bases from J; junction bases left unmatched: 6. This CDR3 is 15 amino acids long. Germline values: CDR1 SGHRS, CDR2 YFSETQ. The CDR3 sequence is CASRETTGANYGYTF. The CDR3 bases are TGCGCCAGCAGAGAAACGACAGGGGCTAACTATGGCTACACCTTC.

The chain uses TRBV6-1 and TRBJ2-7; possibly TRBD1 for D (5 bases). Germline V gives CDR1 MNHNS, CDR2 SASEGT. CDR3 length: 16 amino acids. V was cut by 1 base and J by 0 bases, with 13 bases left in between. CDR3 nucleotides: TGTGCCAGCAGTGAAGTTCGGAATACAGGCTCCTACGAGCAGTACTTC. Amino acids: CASSEVRNTGSYEQYF.

The rearrangement uses TRBV5-1 and TRBJ1-4, with D uncertain. Germline CDR1 is SGHRS and CDR2 is YFSETQ. This CDR3 spans 16 amino acids. Trimming took 7 bases from V and 8 from J, leaving 24 bases between them. The CDR3 is CASQAGGLAFGEKLFF. Here the CDR3 DNA reads TGCGCCAGCCAAGCGGGTGGTTTGGCCTTCGGGGAAAAACTGTTTTTT. Variable domain in full (rest from reference TRBV5-1 and TRBJ1-4): KAGVTQTPRYLIKTRGQQVTLSCSPISGHRSVSWYQQTPGQGLQFLFEYFSETQRNKGNFPGRFSGRQFSNSRSEMNVSTLELGDSALYLCASQAGGLAFGEKLFFGSGTQLSVL.

The V gene is TRBV10-3, the J gene TRBJ1-1, with 12 bases fitting TRBD1. The CDR3 loop spans 16 amino acids. V lost 7 bases, J lost 4 bases, and 10 bases stayed unmatched. Germline V gene sequence: CDR1 ENHRY, CDR2 SYGVKD. The CDR3 spells CAINPGTGGTATEAFF. The CDR3 nucleotides read TGTGCCATCAATCCCGGGACAGGGGGCACGGCCACTGAAGCTTTCTTT.

The sample holds a few counts of this clone. CDR3 region: CASKLYARTGSGYTF. The CDR3 DNA reads as TGTGCCAGCAAATTGTACGCAAGGACCGGGAGTGGCTACACCTTC. J is TRBJ1-2 and V is TRBV28; D unclear. The CDR3 spans 15 residues. Looked up from germline, CDR1 is MDHEN and CDR2 is SYDVKM. V was cut by 7 bases and J by 7 bases, with 22 bases left in between.

The CDR3 reads CASNELPLASYNEQFF. For the CDR3, the DNA is TGTGCCAGCAACGAACTCCCACTAGCTTCGTACAATGAGCAGTTCTTC. J is TRBJ2-1 and V is TRBV27; D is possibly TRBD2 (6 bases). CDR1 and CDR2 from the germline V gene are MNHEY and SMNVEV (reference sequence). With 7 bases removed from V and 4 bases from J, the gap between germline ends came to 20 bases. The CDR3 has 16 amino acids.